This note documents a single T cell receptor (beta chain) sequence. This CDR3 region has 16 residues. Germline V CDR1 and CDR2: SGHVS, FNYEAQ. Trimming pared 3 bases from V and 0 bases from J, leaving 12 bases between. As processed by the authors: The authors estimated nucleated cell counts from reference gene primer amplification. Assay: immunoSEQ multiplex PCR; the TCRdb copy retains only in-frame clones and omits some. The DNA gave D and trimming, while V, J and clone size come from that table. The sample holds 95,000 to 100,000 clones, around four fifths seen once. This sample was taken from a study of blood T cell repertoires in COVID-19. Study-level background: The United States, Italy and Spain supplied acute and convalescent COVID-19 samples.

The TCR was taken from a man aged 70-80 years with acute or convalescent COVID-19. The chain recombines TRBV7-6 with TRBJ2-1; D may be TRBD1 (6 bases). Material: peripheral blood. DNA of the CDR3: TGTGCCAGCAGCTTTCAGGGGATCAGCTCCTACAATGAGCAGTTCTTC. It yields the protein CASSFQGISSYNEQFF.